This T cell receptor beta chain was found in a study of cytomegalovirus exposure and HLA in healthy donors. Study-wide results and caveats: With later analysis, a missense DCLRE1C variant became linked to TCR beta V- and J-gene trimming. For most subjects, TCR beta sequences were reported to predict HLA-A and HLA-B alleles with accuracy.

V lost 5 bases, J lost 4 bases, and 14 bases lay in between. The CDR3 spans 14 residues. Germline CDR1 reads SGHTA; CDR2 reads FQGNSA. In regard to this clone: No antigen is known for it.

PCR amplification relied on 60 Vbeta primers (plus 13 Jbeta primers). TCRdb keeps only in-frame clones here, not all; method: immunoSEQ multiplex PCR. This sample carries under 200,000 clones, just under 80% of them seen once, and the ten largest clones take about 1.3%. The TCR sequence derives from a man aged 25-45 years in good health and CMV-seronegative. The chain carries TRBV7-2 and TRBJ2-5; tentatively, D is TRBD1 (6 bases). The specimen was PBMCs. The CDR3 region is CASSEGGRGETQYF. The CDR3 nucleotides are TGTGCCAGCAGCGAAGGGGGAAGAGGAGAGACCCAGTACTTC.